Listed below are T cell receptor beta chains from one sample, sequenced in a study of technical replicates of blood from a few donors. Sequenced by immunoSEQ multiplex PCR; TCRdb stores in-frame clones only, minus some. The profile shows roughly 60,000 clones, approximately 90% of them singletons. Sequenced: PBMCs. The receptors were sampled from a human donor in good health. Some clones in this sample may be carry-over from other donors' samples. Each CDR3 is given with its conserved first and last residue. D genes are given only for firm matches. Expanded clones get a size class; other rows say once, few or many, or leave the size out.

d_gene: TRBD1
abundance: -
v_gene: TRBV10-3
j_gene: TRBJ1-2
CDR3nt: TGTGCCATCAGTGCGGACGGACAGGGGGTCTATGGCTACACCTTC
CDR3aa: CAISADGQGVYGYTF

d_gene: TRBD1
abundance: few
v_gene: TRBV27
j_gene: TRBJ2-7
CDR3nt: TGTGCCAGCAGTTTATTAACCGGGACAGGGTCCTCCTACGAGCAGTACTTC
CDR3aa: CASSLLTGTGSSYEQYF

d_gene: -
abundance: -
v_gene: TRBV6-4
j_gene: TRBJ2-3
CDR3nt: TGTGCCAGCGCAATTCGGGTTACAGATACGCAGTATTTT
CDR3aa: CASAIRVTDTQYF

d_gene: -
abundance: -
v_gene: TRBV25-1
j_gene: TRBJ2-7
CDR3nt: TGTGCCAGCACTAAAAACAGCTACGAGCAGTACTTC
CDR3aa: CASTKNSYEQYF

d_gene: TRBD2
abundance: once
v_gene: TRBV9
j_gene: TRBJ2-2
CDR3nt: TGTGCCAGCAGCGCCGGAGCGGGGGGAATCACCGGGGAGCTGTTTTTT
CDR3aa: CASSAGAGGITGELFF

d_gene: TRBD1
abundance: -
v_gene: TRBV6-6
j_gene: TRBJ1-1
CDR3nt: TGTGCCAGCAGGGGACAGAGGAACACTGAAGCTTTCTTT
CDR3aa: CASRGQRNTEAFF

d_gene: -
abundance: once
v_gene: TRBV5-6
j_gene: TRBJ1-2
CDR3nt: TGTGCCAGCAGCTTGGGGACAGTTACTAACTATGGCTACACCTTC
CDR3aa: CASSLGTVTNYGYTF

d_gene: TRBD1
abundance: -
v_gene: TRBV25-1
j_gene: TRBJ1-6
CDR3nt: TGTGCCAGCAGGTCGGACAGGGGGAATTCACCCCTCCACTTT
CDR3aa: CASRSDRGNSPLHF

d_gene: TRBD2
abundance: -
v_gene: TRBV25-1
j_gene: TRBJ2-5
CDR3nt: TGTGCCAGCACGATGGCGGGGGGGCGGGAGACCCAGTACTTC
CDR3aa: CASTMAGGRETQYF

d_gene: TRBD2
abundance: -
v_gene: TRBV7-9
j_gene: TRBJ2-3
CDR3nt: TGTGCCAGCAGCTTAGCTCACGGACTAGCACAGGATACGCAGTATTTT
CDR3aa: CASSLAHGLAQDTQYF

d_gene: TRBD2
abundance: -
v_gene: TRBV5-3
j_gene: TRBJ2-3
CDR3nt: TGTGCCAGAAGGGAAGCGGCGGGAGCCGGCACAGATACGCAGTATTTT
CDR3aa: CARREAAGAGTDTQYF

d_gene: -
abundance: -
v_gene: TRBV6-1
j_gene: TRBJ1-1
CDR3nt: TGTGCCAGCAGTCCGACAATCCAAGCTTTCTTT
CDR3aa: CASSPTIQAFF

d_gene: TRBD1
abundance: once
v_gene: TRBV6-5
j_gene: TRBJ2-3
CDR3nt: TGTGCCAGCAGCAAACAGGGGTTAAGGACAGATACGCAGTATTTT
CDR3aa: CASSKQGLRTDTQYF

d_gene: TRBD1
abundance: -
v_gene: TRBV15
j_gene: TRBJ2-7
CDR3nt: TGTGCCACCAGCGTCCTTGGACAGGGGACCGAGCAGTACTTC
CDR3aa: CATSVLGQGTEQYF

d_gene: -
abundance: -
v_gene: TRBV11-1
j_gene: TRBJ2-2
CDR3nt: TGTGCCAGCAGTCAACAGGGAGTCGACGGGGAGCTGTTTTTT
CDR3aa: CASSQQGVDGELFF

d_gene: TRBD1
abundance: -
v_gene: TRBV7-2
j_gene: TRBJ1-6
CDR3nt: TGTGCCAGCAGCTTACAGAGGACAGGGCCTAGCTCCTATAATTCACCCCTCCACTTT
CDR3aa: CASSLQRTGPSSYNSPLHF

d_gene: TRBD1
abundance: few
v_gene: TRBV7-2
j_gene: TRBJ1-3
CDR3nt: TGTGCCAGCAGCTTGGCCGGGACAGCCTCTGGAAACACCATATATTTT
CDR3aa: CASSLAGTASGNTIYF

d_gene: TRBD1
abundance: -
v_gene: TRBV2
j_gene: TRBJ1-2
CDR3nt: TGTGCCAGCAGTGAATTGAGCGGGACAGGGTTAGGTGGCTACACCTTC
CDR3aa: CASSELSGTGLGGYTF

d_gene: -
abundance: -
v_gene: TRBV14
j_gene: TRBJ1-4
CDR3nt: TGTGCCAGCAGCCAAGTGGGGGCGGGTAATGAAAAACTGTTTTTT
CDR3aa: CASSQVGAGNEKLFF

d_gene: -
abundance: -
v_gene: TRBV11-2
j_gene: TRBJ2-5
CDR3nt: TGTGCCAGCAGCAAGCCCGGTCGGGAGACCCAGTACTTC
CDR3aa: CASSKPGRETQYF

d_gene: TRBD1
abundance: -
v_gene: TRBV11-2
j_gene: TRBJ1-1
CDR3nt: TGTGCCAGCAGCCCTCAGACAGGGCGGGCTGAAGCTTTCTTT
CDR3aa: CASSPQTGRAEAFF

d_gene: -
abundance: -
v_gene: TRBV9
j_gene: TRBJ2-7
CDR3nt: TGTGCCAGCAGCGTAGATGGTAGCGGTCGCTACGAGCAGTACTTC
CDR3aa: CASSVDGSGRYEQYF

d_gene: TRBD2
abundance: -
v_gene: TRBV30
j_gene: TRBJ2-2
CDR3nt: TGTGCCTGGGCCCTGGGAGGGTGGAACACCGGGGAGCTGTTTTTT
CDR3aa: CAWALGGWNTGELFF

d_gene: TRBD2
abundance: -
v_gene: TRBV4-2
j_gene: TRBJ2-1
CDR3nt: TGTGCCAGCAGCCAAGCTAGCGGGGGGTTTAATGAGCAGTTCTTC
CDR3aa: CASSQASGGFNEQFF

d_gene: -
abundance: once
v_gene: TRBV27
j_gene: TRBJ2-1
CDR3nt: TGTGCCAGCAGCAAACAGGGTCCGGATGAGCAGTTCTTC
CDR3aa: CASSKQGPDEQFF

d_gene: TRBD1
abundance: -
v_gene: TRBV7-3
j_gene: TRBJ2-1
CDR3nt: TGTGCCAGCAGCTCCTCCAGGGGGCCCTACAATGAGCAGTTCTTC
CDR3aa: CASSSSRGPYNEQFF

d_gene: -
abundance: -
v_gene: TRBV9
j_gene: TRBJ1-1
CDR3nt: TGTGCCAGCAGCGTAGGAAGCTTGGCTGAAGCTTTCTTT
CDR3aa: CASSVGSLAEAFF

d_gene: TRBD2
abundance: -
v_gene: TRBV5-1
j_gene: TRBJ2-2
CDR3nt: TGCGCCAGCGTGGCGGGGGGCCCCACCGGGGAGCTGTTTTTT
CDR3aa: CASVAGGPTGELFF

d_gene: TRBD1
abundance: -
v_gene: TRBV19
j_gene: TRBJ2-1
CDR3nt: TGTGCCAGTAGTCGGGGACAGGGGGTATACAATGAGCAGTTCTTC
CDR3aa: CASSRGQGVYNEQFF

d_gene: -
abundance: -
v_gene: TRBV2
j_gene: TRBJ1-1
CDR3nt: TGTGCCAGCAGTGAATGGGGGCAAGCTTTCTTT
CDR3aa: CASSEWGQAFF

d_gene: TRBD2
abundance: few
v_gene: TRBV5-6
j_gene: TRBJ2-3
CDR3nt: TGTGCCAGCAGCTTGAGTGGGAGGGAGCGCACAGATACGCAGTATTTT
CDR3aa: CASSLSGRERTDTQYF

d_gene: TRBD2
abundance: -
v_gene: TRBV6-5
j_gene: TRBJ2-1
CDR3nt: TGTGCCAGCAGTTACAGTGGCGGGAGGGGCAATGAGCAGTTCTTC
CDR3aa: CASSYSGGRGNEQFF